Listed below are T cell receptor beta chains from one sample, sequenced in a study of sequential checkpoint blockade in melanoma. Only in-frame clones appear in the TCRdb table, and some are missing; sequencing was by immunoSEQ multiplex PCR. The data show 10,000 to 15,000 clones, around a fifth seen once. The specimen was tumor tissue (inferred from file names), collected from a patient given nivolumab and ipilimumab in sequence. Source of these receptors: a human donor with melanoma. Each CDR3 is given with its conserved first and last residue. Fields, in order: clone size, D gene, V gene, CDR3 length, J gene, CDR3 protein, CDR3 DNA. D genes are given only for firm matches. The listing skips clone size in some rows; elsewhere it reads once, few, many or a size class.

abundance: -
d_gene: TRBD1
v_gene: TRBV29-1
len: 14
j_gene: TRBJ1-2
CDR3aa: CSAVGAGTGKGYTF
CDR3nt: TGCAGCGCAGTTGGGGCAGGGACAGGGAAGGGCTACACCTTC

abundance: once
d_gene: -
v_gene: TRBV5-1
len: 14
j_gene: TRBJ1-4
CDR3aa: CASSLGGPNEKLFF
CDR3nt: TGCGCCAGCAGCTTGGGAGGGCCTAATGAAAAACTGTTTTTT

abundance: few
d_gene: -
v_gene: TRBV7-6
len: 16
j_gene: TRBJ2-1
CDR3aa: CASSLEPGAAYNEQFF
CDR3nt: TGTGCTAGCAGCTTAGAACCGGGAGCGGCCTACAATGAGCAGTTCTTC

abundance: many
d_gene: TRBD1
v_gene: TRBV11-3
len: 16
j_gene: TRBJ1-2
CDR3aa: CASSQGGGQADYGYTF
CDR3nt: TGTGCCAGCAGCCAAGGGGGAGGACAGGCAGACTATGGCTACACCTTC

abundance: few
d_gene: -
v_gene: TRBV18
len: 14
j_gene: TRBJ1-1
CDR3aa: CASSPRDTGAEAFF
CDR3nt: TGTGCCAGCTCACCACGGGACACGGGCGCTGAAGCTTTCTTT

abundance: -
d_gene: -
v_gene: TRBV28
len: 15
j_gene: TRBJ2-1
CDR3aa: CASSPLDLGNNEQFF
CDR3nt: TGTGCCAGCAGTCCGTTGGACTTGGGAAACAATGAGCAGTTCTTC

abundance: few
d_gene: -
v_gene: TRBV4-1
len: 17
j_gene: TRBJ1-3
CDR3aa: CASSQGITGPSGNTIYF
CDR3nt: TGCGCCAGCAGCCAAGGGATTACAGGCCCGTCTGGAAACACCATATATTTT

abundance: once
d_gene: -
v_gene: TRBV19
len: 15
j_gene: TRBJ1-2
CDR3aa: CASSNDLLRVGGYTF
CDR3nt: TGTGCCAGTAGTAACGACCTATTGAGAGTAGGGGGCTACACCTTC

abundance: few
d_gene: TRBD2
v_gene: TRBV9
len: 17
j_gene: TRBJ2-1
CDR3aa: CASSVDSTSGIYNEQFF
CDR3nt: TGTGCCAGCAGCGTAGACTCAACTAGCGGGATTTACAATGAGCAGTTCTTC

abundance: -
d_gene: -
v_gene: TRBV11-3
len: 16
j_gene: TRBJ1-4
CDR3aa: CASSLELAGAGEKLFF
CDR3nt: TGTGCCAGCAGCTTGGAATTGGCAGGGGCGGGTGAAAAACTGTTTTTT

abundance: -
d_gene: TRBD2
v_gene: TRBV6-8
len: 15
j_gene: TRBJ2-2
CDR3aa: CASRSIAGKAGELFF
CDR3nt: TGTGCCAGCAGATCGATAGCGGGGAAGGCCGGGGAGCTGTTTTTT

abundance: many
d_gene: -
v_gene: TRBV4-1
len: 17
j_gene: TRBJ1-5
CDR3aa: CASSQAFLTDGNQPQHF
CDR3nt: TGCGCCAGCAGCCAAGCTTTTTTGACGGATGGCAATCAGCCCCAGCATTTT

abundance: medium-sized
d_gene: -
v_gene: TRBV4-1
len: 17
j_gene: TRBJ2-2
CDR3aa: CASSHEYWKGPGGELFF
CDR3nt: TGCGCCAGCAGCCATGAATATTGGAAGGGGCCGGGCGGGGAGCTGTTTTTT

abundance: many
d_gene: -
v_gene: TRBV4-1
len: 13
j_gene: TRBJ1-1
CDR3aa: CASSKGVNTEAFF
CDR3nt: TGCGCCAGCAGTAAAGGGGTGAACACTGAAGCTTTCTTT

abundance: few
d_gene: -
v_gene: TRBV25-1
len: 12
j_gene: TRBJ1-1
CDR3aa: CASSERGDEAFF
CDR3nt: TGTGCCAGCAGTGAACGGGGGGACGAAGCTTTCTTT

abundance: few
d_gene: -
v_gene: TRBV9
len: 13
j_gene: TRBJ2-5
CDR3aa: CASSVGVRETQYF
CDR3nt: TGTGCCAGCAGCGTAGGGGTCCGCGAGACCCAGTACTTC

abundance: many
d_gene: -
v_gene: TRBV9
len: 15
j_gene: TRBJ2-7
CDR3aa: CASSQEWGSSYEQYF
CDR3nt: TGTGCCAGCAGCCAAGAATGGGGCTCCTCCTACGAGCAGTACTTC

abundance: -
d_gene: -
v_gene: TRBV6-8
len: 14
j_gene: TRBJ2-1
CDR3aa: CASSYRLASDEQFF
CDR3nt: TGTGCCAGCAGTTACAGGCTAGCGAGCGATGAGCAGTTCTTC

abundance: medium-sized
d_gene: TRBD1
v_gene: TRBV4-1
len: 16
j_gene: TRBJ2-2
CDR3aa: CASSHATGTGTGELFF
CDR3nt: TGCGCCAGCAGCCACGCGACCGGGACAGGAACCGGGGAGCTGTTTTTT

abundance: few
d_gene: -
v_gene: TRBV29-1
len: 12
j_gene: TRBJ1-2
CDR3aa: CSVPGYLGGYTF
CDR3nt: TGCAGCGTTCCAGGATATCTGGGAGGCTACACCTTC

abundance: few
d_gene: -
v_gene: TRBV4-1
len: 15
j_gene: TRBJ1-2
CDR3aa: CASSPVGGSGYGYTF
CDR3nt: TGCGCCAGCAGCCCGGTCGGGGGGTCTGGCTATGGCTACACCTTC

abundance: medium-sized
d_gene: TRBD1
v_gene: TRBV9
len: 14
j_gene: TRBJ1-2
CDR3aa: CASSVGRDSYGYTF
CDR3nt: TGTGCCAGCAGCGTAGGCCGGGACAGCTATGGCTACACCTTC

abundance: many
d_gene: -
v_gene: TRBV11-3
len: 16
j_gene: TRBJ2-5
CDR3aa: CASSLRGLYLGETQYF
CDR3nt: TGTGCCAGCAGCTTGAGAGGGTTGTATCTAGGGGAGACCCAGTACTTC

abundance: -
d_gene: -
v_gene: TRBV28
len: 16
j_gene: TRBJ2-3
CDR3aa: CASSTLGGARIDTQYF
CDR3nt: TGTGCCAGCAGTACCCTAGGGGGGGCGCGGATAGATACGCAGTATTTT

abundance: few
d_gene: -
v_gene: TRBV28
len: 17
j_gene: TRBJ2-1
CDR3aa: CASSPQGLAGRYNEQFF
CDR3nt: TGTGCCAGCAGTCCTCAGGGCCTCGCAGGCCGCTACAATGAGCAGTTCTTC

abundance: few
d_gene: TRBD1
v_gene: TRBV23-1
len: 14
j_gene: TRBJ2-1
CDR3aa: CASSQDPQGDEQFF
CDR3nt: TGCGCCAGCAGCCAAGATCCCCAGGGGGATGAGCAGTTCTTC

abundance: medium-sized
d_gene: TRBD1
v_gene: TRBV11-3
len: 16
j_gene: TRBJ1-2
CDR3aa: CASSQGDRALLYGYTF
CDR3nt: TGTGCCAGCAGCCAAGGGGACAGAGCCCTCCTCTATGGCTACACCTTC

abundance: few
d_gene: -
v_gene: TRBV28
len: 14
j_gene: TRBJ2-2
CDR3aa: CASSGPSNTGELFF
CDR3nt: TGTGCCAGTTCGGGGCCCTCGAACACCGGGGAGCTGTTTTTT

abundance: -
d_gene: -
v_gene: TRBV28
len: 15
j_gene: TRBJ2-7
CDR3aa: CASSFTGSSSYEQYF
CDR3nt: TGTGCCAGCAGTTTCACGGGTTCAAGCTCCTACGAGCAGTACTTC

abundance: -
d_gene: -
v_gene: TRBV5-1
len: 15
j_gene: TRBJ2-1
CDR3aa: CASSLVQVAYNEQFF
CDR3nt: TGCGCCAGCAGCTTGGTCCAGGTAGCCTACAATGAGCAGTTCTTC

abundance: -
d_gene: -
v_gene: TRBV5-1
len: 15
j_gene: TRBJ2-5
CDR3aa: CASSLGTGGGETQYF
CDR3nt: TGCGCCAGCAGCCTAGGGACCGGAGGCGGAGAGACCCAGTACTTC

abundance: -
d_gene: -
v_gene: TRBV19
len: 17
j_gene: TRBJ2-6
CDR3aa: CASSLVFHSSGANVLTF
CDR3nt: TGTGCCAGTAGTTTGGTATTCCACAGCTCTGGGGCCAACGTCCTGACTTTC

abundance: few
d_gene: TRBD2
v_gene: TRBV7-7
len: 17
j_gene: TRBJ2-1
CDR3aa: CASSLSSGRTLLNEQFF
CDR3nt: TGTGCCAGCAGCTTATCTAGCGGGAGAACCCTACTTAATGAGCAGTTCTTC

abundance: -
d_gene: -
v_gene: TRBV6-8
len: 13
j_gene: TRBJ2-3
CDR3aa: CASSYSSPGAQYF
CDR3nt: TGTGCCAGCAGTTACTCTTCTCCAGGAGCGCAGTATTTT

abundance: medium-sized
d_gene: -
v_gene: TRBV6-8
len: 14
j_gene: TRBJ2-2
CDR3aa: CASSYELRGGELFF
CDR3nt: TGTGCCAGCAGTTACGAACTCAGGGGCGGGGAGCTGTTTTTT

abundance: few
d_gene: -
v_gene: TRBV19
len: 13
j_gene: TRBJ1-2
CDR3aa: CASTPAVKIGCTF
CDR3nt: TGTGCCAGTACCCCCGCTGTGAAGATTGGCTGCACCTTC

abundance: -
d_gene: TRBD1
v_gene: TRBV28
len: 14
j_gene: TRBJ2-1
CDR3aa: CASGPGQQYNEQFF
CDR3nt: TGTGCCAGCGGACCGGGACAGCAATACAATGAGCAGTTCTTC

abundance: many
d_gene: -
v_gene: TRBV11-3
len: 14
j_gene: TRBJ1-2
CDR3aa: CASSLDGGHYGYTF
CDR3nt: TGTGCCAGCAGCTTAGATGGGGGCCACTATGGCTACACCTTC

abundance: medium-sized
d_gene: -
v_gene: TRBV12-5
len: 12
j_gene: TRBJ1-1
CDR3aa: CASTLGVTEAFF
CDR3nt: TGTGCCAGCACCCTAGGGGTCACTGAAGCTTTCTTT

abundance: -
d_gene: TRBD2
v_gene: TRBV4-1
len: 15
j_gene: TRBJ2-7
CDR3aa: CASSQAATSSYEQYF
CDR3nt: TGCGCCAGCAGCCAGGCCGCGACTAGCAGCTACGAGCAGTACTTC

abundance: few
d_gene: TRBD1
v_gene: TRBV15
len: 15
j_gene: TRBJ1-1
CDR3aa: CATRDRGQSDTEAFF
CDR3nt: TGTGCCACCAGGGACAGGGGGCAAAGCGACACTGAAGCTTTCTTT

abundance: many
d_gene: -
v_gene: TRBV11-3
len: 14
j_gene: TRBJ1-4
CDR3aa: CASSPSEGYEKLFF
CDR3nt: TGTGCCAGCAGCCCTAGTGAGGGTTACGAAAAACTGTTTTTT

abundance: few
d_gene: TRBD1
v_gene: TRBV9
len: 17
j_gene: TRBJ2-6
CDR3aa: CASSPGQGGSGANVLTF
CDR3nt: TGTGCCAGCAGCCCCGGACAGGGAGGTTCTGGGGCCAACGTCCTGACTTTC

abundance: -
d_gene: -
v_gene: TRBV6-8
len: 18
j_gene: TRBJ1-3
CDR3aa: CASSSFRGQSSSGNTIYF
CDR3nt: TGTGCCAGCAGTTCTTTCCGCGGGCAGTCCTCCTCTGGAAACACCATATATTTT

abundance: few
d_gene: TRBD2
v_gene: TRBV6-8
len: 14
j_gene: TRBJ2-7
CDR3aa: CASRPAGGSYEQYF
CDR3nt: TGTGCCAGCAGACCCGCGGGGGGCTCCTACGAGCAGTACTTC

abundance: few
d_gene: -
v_gene: TRBV11-3
len: 16
j_gene: TRBJ2-2
CDR3aa: CASSLEPKLPTGELFF
CDR3nt: TGTGCCAGCAGCTTGGAGCCCAAGCTACCCACCGGGGAGCTGTTTTTT

abundance: few
d_gene: -
v_gene: TRBV4-1
len: 14
j_gene: TRBJ2-3
CDR3aa: CASSGRDSTDTQYF
CDR3nt: TGCGCCAGCAGCGGAAGGGACAGCACAGATACGCAGTATTTT

abundance: -
d_gene: -
v_gene: TRBV28
len: 16
j_gene: TRBJ2-3
CDR3aa: CASSSYRKSSTDTQYF
CDR3nt: TGTGCCAGCAGTTCCTACAGGAAATCTAGCACAGATACGCAGTATTTT

abundance: few
d_gene: TRBD1
v_gene: TRBV6-8
len: 14
j_gene: TRBJ1-2
CDR3aa: CAISRGDRGAWYTF
CDR3nt: TGTGCCATCAGCCGAGGCGACAGGGGCGCATGGTACACCTTC

abundance: few
d_gene: TRBD2
v_gene: TRBV29-1
len: 15
j_gene: TRBJ2-3
CDR3aa: CSARRTSGYTDTQYF
CDR3nt: TGCAGCGCCCGTAGGACTAGCGGATACACAGATACGCAGTATTTT

abundance: few
d_gene: -
v_gene: TRBV6-8
len: 13
j_gene: TRBJ2-3
CDR3aa: CASKGSGTDTQYF
CDR3nt: TGTGCCAGCAAGGGTAGCGGCACAGATACGCAGTATTTT

abundance: -
d_gene: -
v_gene: TRBV19
len: 15
j_gene: TRBJ2-3
CDR3aa: CASSLSGRLTDTQYF
CDR3nt: TGTGCCAGTAGTCTCTCGGGGCGGCTCACAGATACGCAGTATTTT

abundance: many
d_gene: TRBD1
v_gene: TRBV11-1
len: 14
j_gene: TRBJ2-7
CDR3aa: CASSPRDRGREQYF
CDR3nt: TGTGCCAGCAGCCCCCGGGACAGGGGGCGCGAGCAGTACTTC